This TCR beta chain came from a study of blood T cell repertoires in COVID-19. Looking at the study overall: The United States, Italy and Spain were the sources of the acute and convalescent COVID-19 samples.

The repertoire was sequenced with immunoSEQ multiplex PCR; TCRdb's copy has only in-frame clones and lacks some. The sample has approximately 300,000 clones, about 87% seen once. Participants had their cohort set by participant-reported clinical history. Two negative PCRs, clearance, or symptom resolution characterized the recovered Cohort 3 donors. Germline trimming cut 5 bases from V and 7 bases from J; bases unmatched to any gene: 13. The CDR3 spans 15 residues. Germline V lookup: CDR1 SGHDT, CDR2 YYEEEE. The receptor's source is a woman aged 25 to 39 who had recovered from COVID-19. The rearrangement links TRBV5-6 to TRBJ1-2, with 8 bases aligning to TRBD1. Sequenced sample: PBMCs or T cells enriched from blood (not recorded which). CDR3 nucleotide sequence: TGTGCCAGCAGATCGGGACAGGTAATTCGGAGTGGCTACACCTTC. Encoded protein: CASRSGQVIRSGYTF.